This T cell receptor beta chain was sequenced in a study of identical twins. Whole-study results and caveats: Within cord blood, abundant beta clonotypes carried fewer insertions, but memory repertoires showed no such trend. The presence of invariant MAIT and iNKT cells could partly confound analyses of zero-insertion sequences. Where out-of-frame alpha sequences were twin-shared, they showed excess low generation probability.

Everyone who gave samples was a healthy Caucasian. The trim removed 4 bases at V and 1 base at J, leaving 13 bases unmatched. This CDR3 is built from 20 residues. Germline CDR1 and CDR2: MNHEY and SVGEGT. In TCRdb, the 5' RACE reads were re-called with MiXCR into one record per CDR3 protein. The sample has around 280,000 distinct CDR3 sequences; 6.5% to 9.5% are singletons. A note on this clonotype: Its antigen is unidentified.

The same sample was also used in a study of yellow fever vaccine responses in identical twins.

The chain is built from TRBV6-2 or TRBV6-3 and TRBJ2-3; 14 bases line up with TRBD2. This clonotype was sampled from a woman under 30 in good health. The sequenced sample consisted of memory (CD45RO+) T cells sorted from blood. The CDR3 DNA sequence: TGTGCCAGCAGTTCCATCGGGACTAGCGGGGGCCGATACCGCACAGATACGCAGTATTTT. This encodes CASSSIGTSGGRYRTDTQYF.